Listed below are T cell receptor beta chains from one sample, sequenced in a study of CD8+ T cells in alopecia areata. The assay was immunoSEQ multiplex PCR, and TCRdb's table has in-frame clones only and misses some. The sample lists more than 150,000 clones, approximately 56% occurring once. The material was CD4+ T cells sorted from blood, obtained at week 4, from a patient treated with tofacitinib. These receptors came from a human donor with alopecia areata. Both conserved end residues are part of each CDR3. The D gene is left open where the match is weak. Not every row has a clone size; where given, it reads once, few, many or a size class.

V	J	size	D	DNA	CDR3
TRBV5-4	TRBJ1-2	.	TRBD1	TGTGCCAGCAGCTACCAACGACAGGGTCATGGCTACACCTTC	CASSYQRQGHGYTF
TRBV29-1	TRBJ2-5	.	.	TGCAGCGTCTTGGACAAAGAGACCCAGTACTTC	CSVLDKETQYF
TRBV19	TRBJ2-7	.	.	TGTGCCAGTTCACGACAGCAGAGCTCCTACGAGCAGTACTTC	CASSRQQSSYEQYF
TRBV5-1	TRBJ2-3	.	TRBD1	TGCGCCAGCGAGGGGGCGGATACGCAGTATTTT	CASEGADTQYF
TRBV29-1	TRBJ1-1	.	TRBD1	TGCAGCGTTCAGGGGGTGTCCCACAACACTGAAGCTTTCTTT	CSVQGVSHNTEAFF
TRBV30	TRBJ1-4	.	.	TGTGCCTGGAGAAAGGTTAGGACAACGTATGAAAAACTGTTTTTT	CAWRKVRTTYEKLFF
TRBV7-9	TRBJ1-2	.	TRBD1	TGTGCCAGCAGCCCCGGACAGGCGACAAAGGTCGGTGGCTACACCTTC	CASSPGQATKVGGYTF
TRBV9	TRBJ2-2	many	TRBD2	TGTGCCAGCAGTAGCAGGACTAGCGGTGGCGGGGAGCTGTTTTTT	CASSSRTSGGGELFF
TRBV6-5	TRBJ2-3	.	TRBD1	TGTGCCAGCAGTTACGGGGACAGGGTAACGCAGTATTTT	CASSYGDRVTQYF
TRBV29-1	TRBJ1-2	.	TRBD1	TGCAGCCCCGAACGCGTTGAGGGGGCGCACGGCTATGGCTACACCTTC	CSPERVEGAHGYGYTF
TRBV29-1	TRBJ2-5	.	.	TGCAGCACCCGGGGAGTGGTAAGGGAGACCCAGTACTTC	CSTRGVVRETQYF
TRBV29-1	TRBJ2-3	.	TRBD1	TGCAGCGCCTCAGGGGGCCCAGATACGCAGTATTTT	CSASGGPDTQYF
TRBV29-1	TRBJ1-2	once	.	TGCAGCGCTGGTGGGACAAAAGGTGACACCTTC	CSAGGTKGDTF
TRBV5-6	TRBJ1-6	.	.	TGTGCCAGCAGCTTAGCCAGGGGTAGCTCACCCCTCCACTTT	CASSLARGSSPLHF
TRBV15	TRBJ1-6	.	.	TGTGCCACCAGCAGAGAGCCCCCGGACGGCAGAAATTCACCCCTCCACTTT	CATSREPPDGRNSPLHF
TRBV5-4	TRBJ1-1	.	.	TGTGCCAGCAGCTGGGGGTCTAGGATTCCTGAAGCTTTCTTT	CASSWGSRIPEAFF
TRBV5-1	TRBJ1-1	.	.	TGCGCCAGCCGCTTGACAGGCAACACTGAAGCTTTCTTT	CASRLTGNTEAFF
TRBV11-2	TRBJ2-1	.	.	TGTGCCAGCAGCTTACCACCAAACCAGGGGGGCAATGAGCAGTTCTTC	CASSLPPNQGGNEQFF
TRBV30	TRBJ2-7	.	.	TGTGCCTGGAGCGGGGGCGCTAGGTCCGAGCAGTACTTC	CAWSGGARSEQYF
TRBV29-1	TRBJ2-5	.	.	TGCGGCGTTAGTACAGGGAGTAAGGCTCAAGAGACCCAGTACTTC	CGVSTGSKAQETQYF
TRBV18	TRBJ1-5	.	.	TGTGCCAGCTCTTTCGCCCGTGAAGGTCAGCCCCAGCATTTT	CASSFAREGQPQHF
TRBV4-1	TRBJ2-2	.	.	TGCGCCAGCAGCCTCCTAGCGACCACCGGGGAGCTGTTTTTT	CASSLLATTGELFF
TRBV5-1	TRBJ1-1	.	.	TGCGCCAGCAGGGCTTGGGGCACCCCAACTGAAGCTTTCTTT	CASRAWGTPTEAFF
TRBV5-6	TRBJ1-2	.	.	TGTGCCAGCAGCCCCCCCCGGCCGAGTCGGAACTATGGCTACACCTTC	CASSPPRPSRNYGYTF
TRBV7-9	TRBJ2-1	few	TRBD2	TGTGCCAGCAGCTTACTTGGGCGGGGGGGCAATGAGCAGTTCTTC	CASSLLGRGGNEQFF
TRBV27	TRBJ2-3	.	.	TGTGCCAGCAGTTTCCGGAATACGCAGTATTTT	CASSFRNTQYF
TRBV29-1	TRBJ2-7	few	.	TGCAGCGTCAAACACAATTGGGACCTCTACGAGCAGTACTTC	CSVKHNWDLYEQYF
TRBV7-6	TRBJ2-7	.	.	TGTGCCAGCAGCAAAGTGGCCAAATCTACTACCTACGAGCAGTACTTC	CASSKVAKSTTYEQYF
TRBV7-9	TRBJ2-3	few	.	TGTGCCAGCAGCCCCTATACGGCGGCCACAGATACGCAGTATTTT	CASSPYTAATDTQYF
TRBV29-1	TRBJ1-5	.	TRBD1	TGCAGCGTTACCCAGGGGGTCAATCAGCCCCAGCATTTT	CSVTQGVNQPQHF
TRBV27	TRBJ1-1	.	.	TGTGCCAGCAGTTTAAGGGGTGAAGCTTTCTTT	CASSLRGEAFF
TRBV30	TRBJ2-5	.	.	TGTGCCTGGAGTATAGGGCCCGGGGCCACCCAGTACTTC	CAWSIGPGATQYF
TRBV29-1	TRBJ2-2	.	TRBD1	TGCAGCGTCGCGGGACAGGGGTACACCGGGGAGCTGTTTTTT	CSVAGQGYTGELFF
TRBV15	TRBJ1-2	few	.	TGTGCCACCAGCAGAGATTACTGGGGGAAAAAAAGGGACTACACCTTC	CATSRDYWGKKRDYTF
TRBV9	TRBJ1-5	.	.	TGTGCCAGCAGCGCGACGGATAGCAATCAGCCCCAGCATTTT	CASSATDSNQPQHF
TRBV19	TRBJ2-7	few	.	TGTGCCAGTAGTCGCACCGACTTGAGCTCCTACGAGCAGTACTTC	CASSRTDLSSYEQYF
TRBV19	TRBJ1-5	.	.	TGTGCCAGTAGTACCACGGACCGTAGCAATCAGCCCCAGCATTTT	CASSTTDRSNQPQHF
TRBV2	TRBJ1-4	.	.	TGTGCCAGCAGCCGCGCCTTAGGCGTAGTTGAAAAACTGTTTTTT	CASSRALGVVEKLFF
TRBV29-1	TRBJ1-4	.	.	TGCAGCGTTGAAGGCAGGGATGAAAAACTGTTTTTT	CSVEGRDEKLFF
TRBV5-1	TRBJ1-2	.	.	TGCGCCAGCAGCTTGGGACCTTATGGCTACACCTTC	CASSLGPYGYTF
TRBV7-2	TRBJ2-6	.	TRBD2	TGTGCCAGCAGCCCGGGACTAGCGGGAACCTCTGGGGCCAACGTCCTGACTTTC	CASSPGLAGTSGANVLTF
TRBV9	TRBJ2-3	once	.	TGTGCCAGCAGCGCCAGGGGGGGCCAGGGCACAGATACGCAGTATTTT	CASSARGGQGTDTQYF
TRBV7-2	TRBJ2-5	.	TRBD2	TGTGCCAGCAGCCCCCGGGGTAGCGGGGGAAGGGAGACCCAGTACTTC	CASSPRGSGGRETQYF
TRBV30	TRBJ1-1	.	.	TGTGCCTGGAGTGTGGATACGGAAGCTTTCTTT	CAWSVDTEAFF
TRBV4-3	TRBJ2-5	.	TRBD2	TGCGCCAGCAGCCCTAGGACGGGGGGAGAGACCCAGTACTTC	CASSPRTGGETQYF
TRBV6-5	TRBJ2-7	.	TRBD1	TGTGCCAGCAGTTACTCCTTACAGGGGGCTTACGAGCAGTACTTC	CASSYSLQGAYEQYF
TRBV6-6	TRBJ2-2	few	.	TGTGCCAGCAGTTACAGGGACCCTGCAGGCGGGGAGCTGTTTTTT	CASSYRDPAGGELFF
TRBV25-1	TRBJ2-3	.	TRBD1	TGTGCCAGCAGTCCCCCGGACAGGGACTTTCAGTATTTT	CASSPPDRDFQYF
TRBV29-1	TRBJ1-5	few	TRBD1	TGCAGCGTTGAAGGGGACAGGTTTGGCAATCAGCCCCAGCATTTT	CSVEGDRFGNQPQHF
TRBV6-5	TRBJ2-3	.	.	TGTGCCAGCAGTCCCACCGGTACGCAGTATTTT	CASSPTGTQYF
TRBV29-1	TRBJ2-7	once	.	TGCAGCGTTGCTTCGGGCTACGAGCAGTACTTC	CSVASGYEQYF
TRBV7-9	TRBJ2-2	few	TRBD2	TGTGCCAGCAGCATCGGGACTAGCGGGCTGAACACCGGGGAGCTGTTTTTT	CASSIGTSGLNTGELFF